These T cell receptor beta chains were read from a single sample in a study of CD8+CD57+ T cells in acquired aplastic anemia. TCRdb reprocessed the reads via MiXCR and lists one record per CDR3 protein. The sample consists of some 82,000 distinct CDR3 sequences, over 35% of them appearing once. The sequencing input was sorted CD4+, CD8+, or CD8+CD57+ T cells (not recorded which) from PBMCs. These TCRs come from a human donor in good health, serving as a control. Each CDR3 is given without its conserved first and last residue. Rows give clone size only sometimes, using once, few, many, or a class for an expanded clone.

clone_size,j_call,v_call,cdr3_aa
NA,TRBJ2-2,TRBV11-2,ASSLQGQGYTGELF
NA,TRBJ2-3,TRBV25-1,ASSALGPGTSGRDTQY
NA,TRBJ1-6,TRBV5-1,ASSPGGDTSSPLH
few,TRBJ1-2,TRBV25-1,ASSAGSGLYGYT
many,TRBJ2-7,TRBV7-9,ASSYLSGGAYEQY
many,TRBJ2-3,TRBV19,ASSMAGAGTDTQY
few,TRBJ1-1,TRBV28,ASSSGGNTEAF
many,TRBJ1-3,TRBV2,ASSAKDRPRSGNTIY
many,TRBJ2-7,TRBV6-5,ASSRDSVSYEQY
NA,TRBJ2-1,TRBV20-1,SARVGGRDEQF
few,TRBJ2-7,TRBV24-1,ATSESRDVGEQY
NA,TRBJ2-2,TRBV25-1,ASSALADANTGELF
many,TRBJ2-6,TRBV9,ASSVPRDGTSGANVLT
few,TRBJ2-7,TRBV18,ASSQDRGKGDEQY
NA,TRBJ2-7,TRBV7-9,ASSLGTGSEQY
many,TRBJ2-3,TRBV7-8,ASSQTSGRKDTDTQY
many,TRBJ2-7,TRBV7-9,ASSPPGGGSGSYEQY
many,TRBJ2-7,TRBV11-2,ASSLDRGLYEQY
NA,TRBJ2-7,TRBV7-9,ASSQDQGAMN
many,TRBJ2-3,TRBV13,ASSPPELTDTQY
many,TRBJ2-3,TRBV5-5,ASSFRQGWDTQY
NA,TRBJ1-1,TRBV30,AWSVGTEAF
NA,TRBJ2-7,TRBV2,ASSLGDRAGEQY
NA,TRBJ2-7,TRBV29-1,SVEGQVGSYEQY
NA,TRBJ1-2,TRBV20-1,SAATGTPYGYT